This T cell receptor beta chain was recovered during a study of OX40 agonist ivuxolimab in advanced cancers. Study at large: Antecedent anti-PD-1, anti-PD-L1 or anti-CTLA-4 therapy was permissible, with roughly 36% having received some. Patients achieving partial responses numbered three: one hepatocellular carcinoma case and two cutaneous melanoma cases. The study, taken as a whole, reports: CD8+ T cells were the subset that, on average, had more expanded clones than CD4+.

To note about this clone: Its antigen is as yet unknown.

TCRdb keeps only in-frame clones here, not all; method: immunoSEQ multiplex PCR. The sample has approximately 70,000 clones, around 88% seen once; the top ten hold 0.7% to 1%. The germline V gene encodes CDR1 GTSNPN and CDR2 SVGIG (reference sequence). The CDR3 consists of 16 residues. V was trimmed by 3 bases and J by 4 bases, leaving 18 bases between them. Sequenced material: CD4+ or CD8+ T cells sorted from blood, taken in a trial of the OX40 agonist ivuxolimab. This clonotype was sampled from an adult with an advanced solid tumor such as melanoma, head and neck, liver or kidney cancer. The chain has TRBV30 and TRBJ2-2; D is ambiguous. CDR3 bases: TGTGCCTGGAGGCCCAAGGTTGGCAGGCCCACCGGGGAGCTGTTTTTT. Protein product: CAWRPKVGRPTGELFF.